Listed here are 6 T cell receptor delta chains from one sample, sequenced in a study of human gamma delta and Vdelta1 T cells. TCRdb re-called clones from the PCR reads via CATT. Of about 6,300 delta-chain clones listed, 41% are singletons. No antigen has been assigned to these receptors. The material sequenced was Vdelta1 gamma-delta T cells from blood grown in culture (DOT cells). These receptor sequences come from a human donor in good health.

Only a few counts were recorded for this clone. The rearrangement joins TRDV1 to TRDJ1; D is possibly TRDD3 (5 bases). This CDR3 is 20 amino acids long. Germline V lookup: CDR1 TSWWSYY, CDR2 QGS. V shed 0 bases and J shed 1 base, with 24 bases lying between them. The chain's CDR3 is CALGELPYPVAEGGTDKLIF. As DNA, the CDR3 is TGTGCTCTTGGGGAACTCCCTTACCCAGTGGCGGAGGGGGGCACCGATAAACTCATCTTT.

This clone was detected a few times. The V gene is TRDV1, the J gene TRDJ1, with a possible D match to TRDD2 (6 bases). Trimming cost V 5 bases and J 5 bases, with 30 bases left between them. The germline V gene encodes CDR1 TSWWSYY and CDR2 QGS. This CDR3 is 19 amino acids long. The CDR3 reads CALGSQASYASGPEDKLIF. The CDR3 bases are TGTGCTCTTGGGTCTCAAGCCTCCTACGCCTCTGGGCCTGAGGATAAACTCATCTTT.

The V gene is TRDV1, the J gene TRDJ1; 10 nucleotides match TRDD3. The CDR3 sequence is 25 residues long. The junction had 29 bases not matched to a gene; V was cut back by 1 base and J by 0 bases. Germline V gene data show CDR1 as TSWWSYY and CDR2 as QGS. This CDR3 reads CALGERGDLLSGGYDVSFYTDKLIF. The CDR3 DNA reads as TGTGCTCTTGGGGAACGGGGAGACCTACTTTCTGGGGGATATGATGTTTCCTTTTACACCGATAAACTCATCTTT.

In this sample, this clone turned up a few times. The rearrangement uses TRDV1 and TRDJ1; the match to TRDD3 covers 11 bases. Looked up from germline, CDR1 is TSWWSYY and CDR2 is QGS. With V trimmed by 2 bases and J by 2 bases, 19 bases remained unmatched. There are 21 residues in the CDR3. The CDR3 is CALGEFTLPTYLGDTTDKLIF. The CDR3 DNA is TGTGCTCTTGGGGAATTTACCCTTCCTACGTATCTGGGGGATACAACCGATAAACTCATCTTT.

This chain connects TRDV1 to TRDJ1, with D tentatively TRDD2 (9 bases). This CDR3 comprises 21 residues. Germline CDR1 reads TSWWSYY; CDR2 reads QGS. V lost 5 bases and J 0 bases, leaving 31 bases between the germline ends. The CDR3: CALGIQPSYPGGYEYTDKLIF. The CDR3 DNA reads as TGTGCTCTTGGGATCCAACCTTCCTACCCGGGGGGATATGAGTACACCGATAAACTCATCTTT.

The V gene is TRDV1, the J gene TRDJ1; D tentatively reads TRDD2 or TRDD3 (7 bases each). V was shortened by 6 bases and J by 2 bases, with 37 bases between the two germline ends. Germline V gene lookup returns CDR1 TSWWSYY and CDR2 QGS. The CDR3 contains 22 residues. This chain's CDR3 is CALGARSSYGGGPDWRTDKLIF. The CDR3, as DNA: TGTGCTCTTGGCGCTCGATCTTCCTATGGTGGGGGACCCGATTGGAGAACCGATAAACTCATCTTT.